These 16 T cell receptor beta chains originate from one sample sequenced in a study of control samples from healthy donors and cancer patients. Generated by immunoSEQ multiplex PCR, the TCRdb table keeps only in-frame clones and is missing some. Of approximately 160,000 clones listed, 92% are singletons. Sequences were obtained from blood. Every receptor here comes from a woman aged 25 to 39 in good health.

This chain connects TRBV19 to TRBJ2-2, with D tentatively TRBD1 or TRBD2 (5 bases each). CDR3 length: 14 residues. V lost 5 bases and J 9 bases, leaving 16 bases between the germline ends. Germline V gives CDR1 LNHDA, CDR2 SQIVND (reference sequence). The CDR3 reads CASSLQGDVRELFF. The DNA for the CDR3 is TGTGCCAGTAGTCTCCAAGGGGACGTGAGGGAGCTGTTTTTT.

This chain connects TRBV27 to TRBJ2-1, with D hard to call. V lost 3 bases and J 3 bases, leaving 21 bases between the germline ends. The germline V gene has CDR1 MNHEY and CDR2 SMNVEV (reference sequence). This CDR3 comprises 18 residues. CDR3 sequence (DNA): TGTGCCAGCAGTTTGAGTATTCCAGCCGTTCTGCTCTACAATGAGCAGTTCTTC. Its translation is CASSLSIPAVLLYNEQFF.

The V gene is TRBV6-4, the J gene TRBJ2-2; TRBD1 matches at 9 bases. The CDR3 contains 15 residues. The V and J ends lost 2 bases and 4 bases, in that order; junction bases with no gene match: 2. The germline V gene has CDR1 MRHNA and CDR2 SNTAGT. CDR3 region: CASSDRDRATGELFF. CDR3 coding DNA: TGTGCCAGCAGTGACCGGGACAGGGCCACCGGGGAGCTGTTTTTT.

The chain links TRBV3-1 (or the pseudogene TRBV3-2) to TRBJ2-3; D may be TRBD1 or TRBD2 (5 bases each). Trimming took off 4 bases at V and 4 bases at J, with 15 bases between the two ends. The germline V gene has CDR1 LGHDT and CDR2 YNNKEL (reference sequence). The CDR3 has 15 residues. The CDR3 sequence: CASSRDRQGPDTQYF. The DNA of the CDR3 is TGTGCCAGCAGCCGGGACCGGCAGGGACCAGATACGCAGTATTTT.

The rearrangement uses TRBV7-8 and TRBJ1-5, with a tentative D call TRBD1 (6 bases). V was clipped by 1 base and J by 1 base, with 11 bases between them. Germline V gene data show CDR1 as SGHVS and CDR2 as FQNEAQ. CDR3 size: 16 residues. The CDR3 sequence: CASSLVGGFSNQPQHF. CDR3 coding DNA: TGTGCCAGCAGCTTAGTAGGGGGGTTCAGCAATCAGCCCCAGCATTTT.

The chain recombines TRBV11-2 with TRBJ2-1; 11 bases agree with TRBD2. Germline V lookup: CDR1 SGHAT, CDR2 FQNNGV. The V and J ends lost 6 bases and 9 bases, in that order; junction bases with no gene match: 13. The CDR3 loop spans 16 amino acids. CDR3 sequence reads: CASSTSGSIRGTEQFF. The CDR3 coding sequence is TGTGCCAGCAGTACTAGCGGGAGTATTAGAGGCACTGAGCAGTTCTTC.

The V and J genes are TRBV6-5 and TRBJ2-2; no clear D. V lost 4 bases and J 2 bases, leaving 2 bases between the germline ends. The germline gives CDR1 MNHEY, CDR2 SVGAGI. The CDR3 is made up of 12 amino acids. The chain's CDR3 is CASSFNTGELFF. The CDR3, as DNA: TGTGCCAGCAGTTTCAACACCGGGGAGCTGTTTTTT.

The V and J genes are TRBV6-6 and TRBJ2-7; D could derive from TRBD1 or TRBD2 (6 bases each). With 6 bases removed from V and 3 bases from J, the gap between germline ends came to 18 bases. This CDR3 has 15 residues. Germline V lookup: CDR1 MNHNY, CDR2 SVGAGI (reference sequence). CDR3 in amino acids: CASSQGSGLHYEQYF. The DNA for the CDR3 is TGTGCCAGCAGCCAGGGGAGCGGGCTACACTACGAGCAGTACTTC.

V and J are TRBV6-5 and TRBJ1-2; the match to TRBD1 covers 11 bases. The CDR3 sequence is 14 residues long. The ends lost 10 bases at V and 5 bases at J; junction bases unmatched: 9. Germline CDR1 MNHEY, CDR2 SVGAGI. The CDR3 DNA follows: TGTGCCACGGCGGGACAGGGGGGCGGATATGGCTACACCTTC. Amino acid sequence: CATAGQGGGYGYTF.

This sequence joins TRBV5-4 and TRBJ2-7, with TRBD2 matching 8 bases. The V gene end was trimmed by 6 bases and the J gene end by 0 bases; junction bases not matched to a gene: 11. The CDR3 loop spans 16 amino acids. Germline V gives CDR1 SGHNT, CDR2 YYREEE (reference sequence). The CDR3 is CASTRGGSASSYEQYF. For the CDR3, the DNA is TGTGCCAGCACCCGGGGGGGGAGCGCATCCTCCTACGAGCAGTACTTC.

The rearrangement links TRBV6-4 to TRBJ2-2; 7 bases align to TRBD2. CDR1 and CDR2 (germline): MRHNA, SNTAGT. Unmatched junction bases numbered 7, after V lost 2 bases and J lost 4 bases. The CDR3 spans 16 residues. CDR3 loop: CASSDVAGVPTGELFF. CDR3 sequence (DNA): TGTGCCAGCAGTGACGTGGCGGGAGTGCCCACCGGGGAGCTGTTTTTT.

This clone was found a few times. The chain combines TRBV3-1 (or the pseudogene TRBV3-2) with TRBJ2-2; a possible D gene is TRBD2 (5 bases). There are 15 residues in the CDR3. Germline CDR1 LGHDT, CDR2 YNNKEL (reference sequence). V was trimmed by 6 bases and J by 3 bases, leaving 14 bases between them. DNA for the CDR3: TGTGCCAGCAGTCGGCTAGCTATCGACACCGGGGAGCTGTTTTTT. It yields the protein CASSRLAIDTGELFF.

This chain connects TRBV7-6 to TRBJ2-2; no definite D call. The V end lost 5 bases, the J end lost 7 bases, and 17 bases lay between the germline ends. This CDR3 has 15 amino acids. The germline V gene has CDR1 SGHVS and CDR2 FNYEAQ. CDR3 sequence: CASSSPGQRDGELFF. The CDR3 region has the DNA TGTGCCAGCAGCAGTCCGGGCCAGCGAGACGGGGAGCTGTTTTTT.

Comments on this clone: Other DNA sequences in this specimen translate into the identical CDR3. The gene calls are TRBV6-1 and TRBJ2-7, with TRBD1 matching over 7 bases. Germline values: CDR1 MNHNS, CDR2 SASEGT. The CDR3 totals 14 residues. The trim removed 2 bases at V and 2 bases at J, leaving 3 bases unmatched. The CDR3 coding sequence is TGTGCCAGCAGTGAACTAAGGGGGCCCTACGAGCAGTACTTC. Residues: CASSELRGPYEQYF.

The chain has TRBV28 and TRBJ2-7, with TRBD2 matching 8 bases. V trimming: 8 bases; J trimming: 7 bases; junction bases outside the gene matches: 10. Germline-derived CDR1 and CDR2 are MDHEN and SYDVKM. CDR3 size: 13 residues. The CDR3 loop is CASCYKREHEQYF. CDR3 sequence (DNA): TGTGCCAGCTGCTACAAGCGGGAGCATGAGCAGTACTTC.

The gene calls are TRBV7-9 and TRBJ2-5; weak D call: TRBD1 (5 bases). The CDR3 loop spans 15 amino acids. Germline V CDR1 and CDR2: SEHNR, FQNEAQ (reference sequence). Trimming took 0 bases from V and 1 from J, leaving 9 bases between them. The CDR3 nucleotides read TGTGCCAGCAGCTTAGCTTTGGACACCCAAGAGACCCAGTACTTC. It codes for CASSLALDTQETQYF.